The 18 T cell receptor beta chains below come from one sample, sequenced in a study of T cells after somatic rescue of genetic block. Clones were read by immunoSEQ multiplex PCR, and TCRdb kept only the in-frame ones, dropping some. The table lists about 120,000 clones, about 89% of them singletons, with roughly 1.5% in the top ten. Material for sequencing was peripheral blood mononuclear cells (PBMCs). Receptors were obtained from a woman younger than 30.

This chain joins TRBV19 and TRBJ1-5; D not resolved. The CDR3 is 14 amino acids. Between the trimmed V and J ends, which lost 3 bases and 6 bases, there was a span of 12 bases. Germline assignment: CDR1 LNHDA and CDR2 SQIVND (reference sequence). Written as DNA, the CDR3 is TGTGCCAGTAGTATGAGTTTGGTCGTTCAGCCCCAGCATTTT. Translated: CASSMSLVVQPQHF.

The CDR3 is CASSPGGGAGYTF. DNA of the CDR3: TGTGCCAGCAGCCCCGGGGGGGGCGCTGGCTACACCTTC. This chain uses TRBV28 with TRBJ1-2, with TRBD1 as a possible D gene (6 bases). The germline gives CDR1 MDHEN, CDR2 SYDVKM. V was cut by 6 bases and J by 7 bases, with 15 bases left in between. The CDR3 is made up of 13 amino acids.

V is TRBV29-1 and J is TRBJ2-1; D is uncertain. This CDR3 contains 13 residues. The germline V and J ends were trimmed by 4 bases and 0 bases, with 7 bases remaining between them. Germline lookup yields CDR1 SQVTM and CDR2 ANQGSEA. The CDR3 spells CSVVLRSYNEQFF. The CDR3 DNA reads TGCAGCGTTGTCCTACGCTCCTACAATGAGCAGTTCTTC.

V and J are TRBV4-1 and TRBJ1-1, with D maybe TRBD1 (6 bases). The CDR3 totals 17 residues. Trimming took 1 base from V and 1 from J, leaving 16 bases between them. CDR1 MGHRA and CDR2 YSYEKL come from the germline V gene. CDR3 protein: CASSQVVRGPGNTEAFF. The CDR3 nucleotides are TGCGCCAGCAGCCAAGTAGTACGGGGGCCAGGGAACACTGAAGCTTTCTTT.

This chain's CDR3 is CASSLKTGPDEAFF. As DNA, the CDR3 is TGTGCCAGCTCACTAAAGACGGGACCGGATGAAGCTTTCTTT. The chain combines TRBV18 with TRBJ1-1, with D tentatively TRBD1 (5 bases). The CDR3 runs to 14 residues. Germline V gene lookup returns CDR1 KGHSH and CDR2 LQKENI. V gave up 4 bases and J gave up 7 bases, with 16 bases separating them.

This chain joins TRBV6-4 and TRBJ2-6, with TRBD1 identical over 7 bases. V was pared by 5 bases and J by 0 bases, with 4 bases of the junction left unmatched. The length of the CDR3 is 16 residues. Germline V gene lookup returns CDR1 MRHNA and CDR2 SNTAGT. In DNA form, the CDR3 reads TGTGCCAGCAGTCCCGAGGGGGCCTCTGGGGCCAACGTCCTGACTTTC. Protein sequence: CASSPEGASGANVLTF.

The CDR3 region has the DNA TGTGCCAGCAGCTTAGCCGGGGGGCACGGCGGCGATACGCAGTATTTT. Translated, it gives CASSLAGGHGGDTQYF. The chain couples TRBV11-2 to TRBJ2-3, with TRBD2 as a possible D gene (7 bases). V lost 1 base and J 6 bases, leaving 17 bases between the germline ends. This CDR3 has 16 amino acids. Per the germline V gene, CDR1 is SGHAT and CDR2 is FQNNGV.

This CDR3 is CASSALTPQGNSPLHF. CDR3 bases: TGTGCCAGCAGTGCCCTCACCCCCCAGGGGAATTCACCCCTCCACTTT. This rearrangement joins TRBV6-1 to TRBJ1-6; TRBD1 is a possible D gene (6 bases). The CDR3 extends over 16 amino acids. V dropped 4 bases and J dropped 7 bases, with 17 bases sitting between them. Germline V lookup: CDR1 MNHNS, CDR2 SASEGT.

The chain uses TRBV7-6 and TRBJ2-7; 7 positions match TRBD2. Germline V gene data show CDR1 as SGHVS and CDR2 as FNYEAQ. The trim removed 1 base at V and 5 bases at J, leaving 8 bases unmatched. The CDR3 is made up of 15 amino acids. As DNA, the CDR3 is TGTGCCAGCAGCTTAGATGGCGGGGGTTTGAACGAGCAGTACTTC. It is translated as CASSLDGGGLNEQYF.

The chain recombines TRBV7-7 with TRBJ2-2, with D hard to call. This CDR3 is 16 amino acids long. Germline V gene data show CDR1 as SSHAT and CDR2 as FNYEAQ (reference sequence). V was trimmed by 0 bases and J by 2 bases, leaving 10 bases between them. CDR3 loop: CASSLAPIGNTGELFF. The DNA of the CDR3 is TGTGCCAGCAGCTTAGCGCCGATAGGAAACACCGGGGAGCTGTTTTTT.

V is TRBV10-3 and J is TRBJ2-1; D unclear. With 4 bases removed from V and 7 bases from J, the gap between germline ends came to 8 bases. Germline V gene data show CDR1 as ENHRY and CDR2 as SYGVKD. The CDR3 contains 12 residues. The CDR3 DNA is TGTGCCATCAGTGGCCCCCTGAATGAGCAGTTCTTC. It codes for CAISGPLNEQFF.

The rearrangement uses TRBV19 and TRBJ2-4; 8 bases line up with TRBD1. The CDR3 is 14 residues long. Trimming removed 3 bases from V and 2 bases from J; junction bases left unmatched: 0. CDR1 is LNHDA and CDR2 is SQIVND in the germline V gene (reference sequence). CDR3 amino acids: CASSIRGPKNIQYF. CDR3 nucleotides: TGTGCCAGTAGTATCAGGGGGCCCAAAAACATTCAGTACTTC. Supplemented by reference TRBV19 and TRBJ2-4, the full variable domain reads DGGITQSPKYLFRKEGQNVTLSCEQNLNHDAMYWYRQDPGQGLRLIYYSQIVNDFQKGDIAEGYSVSREKKESFPLTVTSAQKNPTAFYLCASSIRGPKNIQYFGAGTRLSVL.

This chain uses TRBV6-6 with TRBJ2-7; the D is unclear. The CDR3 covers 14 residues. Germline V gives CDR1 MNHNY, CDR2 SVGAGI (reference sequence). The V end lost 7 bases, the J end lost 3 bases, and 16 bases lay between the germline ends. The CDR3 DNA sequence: TGTGCCAGCACGCAGCAAGATCGTGGCTACGAGCAGTACTTC. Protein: CASTQQDRGYEQYF.

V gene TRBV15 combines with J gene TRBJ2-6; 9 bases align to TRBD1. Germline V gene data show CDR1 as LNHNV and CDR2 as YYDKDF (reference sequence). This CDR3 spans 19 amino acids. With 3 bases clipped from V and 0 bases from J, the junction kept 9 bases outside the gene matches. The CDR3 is CATSRGRTGVGSGANVLTF. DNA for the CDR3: TGTGCCACCAGCAGGGGAAGGACAGGGGTGGGCTCTGGGGCCAACGTCCTGACTTTC.

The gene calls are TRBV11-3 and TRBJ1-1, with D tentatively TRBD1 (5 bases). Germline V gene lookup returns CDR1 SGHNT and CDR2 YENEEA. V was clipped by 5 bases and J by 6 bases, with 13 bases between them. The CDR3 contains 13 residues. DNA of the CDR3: TGTGCCAGCAGCACGTACCAGGGACCTGAAGCTTTCTTT. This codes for CASSTYQGPEAFF.

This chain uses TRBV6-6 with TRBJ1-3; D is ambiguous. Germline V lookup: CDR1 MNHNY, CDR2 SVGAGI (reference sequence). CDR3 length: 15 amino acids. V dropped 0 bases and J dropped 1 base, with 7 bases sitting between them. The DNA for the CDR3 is TGTGCCAGCAGTTACTCCACAGCATCTGGAAACACCATATATTTT. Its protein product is CASSYSTASGNTIYF.

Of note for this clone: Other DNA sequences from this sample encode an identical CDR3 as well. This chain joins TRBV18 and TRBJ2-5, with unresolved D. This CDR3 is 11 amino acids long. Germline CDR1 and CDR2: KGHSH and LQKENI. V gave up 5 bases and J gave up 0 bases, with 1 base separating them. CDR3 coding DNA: TGTGCCAGCTCAAACCAAGAGACCCAGTACTTC. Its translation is CASSNQETQYF.

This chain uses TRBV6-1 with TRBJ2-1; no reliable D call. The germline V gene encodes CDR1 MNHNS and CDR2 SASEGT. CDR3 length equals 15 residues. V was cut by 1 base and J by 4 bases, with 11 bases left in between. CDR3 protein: CASSEGVRLYNEQFF. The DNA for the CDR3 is TGTGCCAGCAGTGAAGGGGTCCGGTTGTACAATGAGCAGTTCTTC.